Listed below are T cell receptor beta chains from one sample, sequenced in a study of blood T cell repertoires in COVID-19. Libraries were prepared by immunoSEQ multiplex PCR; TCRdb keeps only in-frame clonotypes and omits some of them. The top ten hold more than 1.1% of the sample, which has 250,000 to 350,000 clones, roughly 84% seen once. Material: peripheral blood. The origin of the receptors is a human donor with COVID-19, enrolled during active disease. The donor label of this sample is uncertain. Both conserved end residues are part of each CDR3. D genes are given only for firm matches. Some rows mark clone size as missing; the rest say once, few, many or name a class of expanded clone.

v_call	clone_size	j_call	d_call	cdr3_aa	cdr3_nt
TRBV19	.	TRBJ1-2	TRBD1	CASTLTGDYGYTF	TGTGCCAGCACTCTAACAGGGGACTATGGCTACACCTTC
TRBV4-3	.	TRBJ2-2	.	CASSHEQGSETGELFF	TGCGCCAGCAGCCATGAGCAGGGATCGGAAACCGGGGAGCTGTTTTTT
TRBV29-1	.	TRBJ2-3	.	CSSLGQTDTQYF	TGCAGCTCCTTAGGACAAACAGATACGCAGTATTTT
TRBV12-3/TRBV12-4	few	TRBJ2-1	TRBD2	CASSLGTTNEQFF	TGTGCCAGCAGTTTGGGGACTACCAATGAGCAGTTCTTC
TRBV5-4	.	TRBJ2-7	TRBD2	CASSLGTSGNYEQYF	TGTGCCAGCAGCTTAGGGACTAGCGGGAACTACGAGCAGTACTTC
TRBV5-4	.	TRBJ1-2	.	CASSLRAGGYTF	TGTGCCAGCAGCTTGCGAGCCGGGGGCTACACCTTC
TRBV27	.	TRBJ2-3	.	CASSLGQGSDTQYF	TGTGCCAGCAGTTTGGGGCAGGGATCAGATACGCAGTATTTT
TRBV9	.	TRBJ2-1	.	CASSAHGQRDNEQFF	TGTGCCAGCAGCGCCCACGGACAGAGAGACAATGAGCAGTTCTTC
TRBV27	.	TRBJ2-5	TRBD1	CASSLSGTAEVETQYF	TGTGCCAGCAGTTTATCCGGGACAGCGGAGGTAGAGACCCAGTACTTC
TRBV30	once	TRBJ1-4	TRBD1	CAWATGGSNEKLFF	TGTGCCTGGGCCACAGGGGGTTCTAATGAAAAACTGTTTTTT
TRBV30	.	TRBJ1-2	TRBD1	CAWTKRTGGRYGYTF	TGTGCCTGGACCAAGAGGACAGGGGGCCGCTATGGCTACACCTTC
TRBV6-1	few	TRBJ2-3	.	CASSEAGGTDTQYF	TGTGCCAGCAGTGAAGCGGGGGGAACAGATACGCAGTATTTT
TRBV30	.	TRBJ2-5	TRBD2	CAWSMWTSGRDQETQYF	TGTGCCTGGAGTATGTGGACTAGCGGGAGGGATCAAGAGACCCAGTACTTC
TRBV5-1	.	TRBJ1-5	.	CASSLVFGYPTQHF	TGCGCCAGCAGCTTGGTGTTCGGTTACCCGACCCAGCATTTT